The 28 T cell receptor beta chains below all came from one sample that was sequenced in a study of lymphopenia after photon versus proton radiotherapy. Libraries were prepared by immunoSEQ multiplex PCR; TCRdb keeps only in-frame clonotypes and omits some of them. The sample has more than 70,000 clones; about 86% are singletons. Sequencing used peripheral blood, obtained from a patient treated with proton-based radiotherapy. These TCRs come from a man between 60 and 75 years old with pancreatic cancer.

The genes are TRBV11-2 and TRBJ2-2, with D maybe TRBD2 (5 bases). CDR3 size: 14 residues. V was shortened by 5 bases and J by 5 bases, with 12 bases between the two germline ends. The germline gives CDR1 SGHAT, CDR2 FQNNGV. CDR3 in DNA: TGTGCCAGCAGCGTTATCCCGGGGACCGGGGAGCTGTTTTTT. It specifies CASSVIPGTGELFF.

The chain joins TRBV6-5 to TRBJ1-3; D gene uncertain. Deletions cut 8 bases from V and 0 bases from J, with 8 bases between. The CDR3 is made up of 13 amino acids. Germline CDR1 and CDR2: MNHEY and SVGAGI. The CDR3 loop is CASRQPSGNTIYF. As DNA, the CDR3 is TGTGCCAGCCGGCAACCCTCTGGAAACACCATATATTTT.

The rearrangement links TRBV5-1 to TRBJ2-1; D is ambiguous. Germline CDR1 SGHRS, CDR2 YFSETQ. Deletions cut 0 bases from V and 0 bases from J, with 7 bases between. This CDR3 comprises 15 residues. CDR3 sequence: CASSLGYSSYNEQFF. For the CDR3, the DNA is TGCGCCAGCAGCTTGGGGTATAGCTCCTACAATGAGCAGTTCTTC.

The chain combines TRBV18 with TRBJ2-1, with a weak D call TRBD1 (5 bases). This CDR3 contains 13 residues. Germline V gives CDR1 KGHSH, CDR2 LQKENI. V lost 6 bases to trimming and J lost 3 bases, with 9 bases between them. This CDR3 is CASSQQVYNEQFF. The CDR3 DNA follows: TGTGCCAGCTCCCAACAGGTCTACAATGAGCAGTTCTTC.

J is TRBJ2-7 and V is TRBV6-5, with D uncertain. Germline V gene lookup returns CDR1 MNHEY and CDR2 SVGAGI. Trimming pared 4 bases from V and 0 bases from J, leaving 16 bases between. The CDR3 runs 16 residues. CDR3 sequence: CASSSYDRAGSYEQYF. The CDR3 nucleotides are TGTGCCAGCAGTTCTTATGACCGGGCCGGCTCCTACGAGCAGTACTTC.

V and J are TRBV11-3 and TRBJ2-3; weak D call: TRBD1 (5 bases). This CDR3 comprises 16 residues. Germline lookup yields CDR1 SGHNT and CDR2 YENEEA. The V end was cut by 8 bases, the J end by 4 bases, with 22 bases between. The CDR3 sequence is CASAARPEIRADTQYF. The CDR3 DNA sequence: TGTGCCAGCGCCGCCCGACCGGAGATCAGGGCAGATACGCAGTATTTT.

This clone was seen once. V is TRBV28 and J is TRBJ1-3; D unclear. The CDR3 totals 15 residues. Germline CDR1 MDHEN, CDR2 SYDVKM. V lost 3 bases and J 0 bases, leaving 9 bases between the germline ends. CDR3 nucleotide sequence: TGTGCCAGCAGTTTCCCACAGCACTCTGGAAACACCATATATTTT. This sequence encodes CASSFPQHSGNTIYF.

This chain connects TRBV27 to TRBJ1-1; no clear D. V gave up 8 bases and J gave up 4 bases, with 11 bases separating them. Germline CDR1 is MNHEY and CDR2 is SMNVEV (reference sequence). The CDR3 has 12 amino acids. Written as DNA, the CDR3 is TGTGCCAGCCTCTGGGGAGGCACTGAAGCTTTCTTT. Translation: CASLWGGTEAFF.

In its sample, this clone was seen a few times. The chain combines TRBV28 with TRBJ1-1; D remains ambiguous. Trimming shortened V by 2 bases and J by 5 bases, and 9 bases separated the two germline ends. Germline assignment: CDR1 MDHEN and CDR2 SYDVKM. The CDR3 runs 13 residues. The DNA of the CDR3 is TGTGCCAGCAGTTTAAGACTGGCGACTGAAGCTTTCTTT. Translating it yields CASSLRLATEAFF. The complete variable domain, with remaining parts taken from reference TRBV28 and TRBJ1-1, reads DVKVTQSSRYLVKRTGEKVFLECVQDMDHENMFWYRQDPGLGLRLIYFSYDVKMKEKGDIPEGYSVSREKKERFSLILESASTNQTSMYLCASSLRLATEAFFGQGTRLTVV.

The V call is TRBV19, the J call TRBJ1-3; D uncertain. Germline CDR1 is LNHDA and CDR2 is SQIVND (reference sequence). This CDR3 is 13 amino acids long. V was trimmed by 9 bases and J by 0 bases, leaving 9 bases between them. The CDR3 DNA reads TGTGCCAGCTCGACGGGCTCTGGAAACACCATATATTTT. Its translation: CASSTGSGNTIYF.

CDR3 DNA sequence: TGTGCCAGCAGCCGAATCTCAAGCGGAGCAACCGGGGGGGCACAGTTCTTC. This encodes CASSRISSGATGGAQFF. V and J are TRBV7-2 and TRBJ2-1, with 8 bases matching TRBD2. Germline assignment: CDR1 SGHTA and CDR2 FQGNSA. This CDR3 contains 17 residues. The V gene end was trimmed by 5 bases and the J gene end by 13 bases; junction bases not matched to a gene: 22.

This clone was detected once. The chain couples TRBV6-5 to TRBJ1-2; perhaps TRBD1 as D (5 bases). This CDR3 is built from 13 residues. Germline CDR1 MNHEY, CDR2 SVGAGI. Between the trimmed V and J ends, which lost 6 bases and 3 bases, there was a span of 11 bases. The CDR3 DNA is TGTGCCAGCAGAAAGAGGGGTGACTATGGCTACACCTTC. Amino acid sequence: CASRKRGDYGYTF.

The chain joins TRBV2 to TRBJ2-1; no reliable D call. Trimming pared 5 bases from V and 9 bases from J, leaving 5 bases between. The length of the CDR3 is 10 residues. CDR1 and CDR2 from the germline V gene are SNHLY and FYNNEI. The chain's CDR3 is CASSLGEQFF. The CDR3, as DNA: TGTGCCAGCAGTTTGGGTGAGCAGTTCTTC.

This clone has more than one count but fewer than ten. The chain employs TRBV27 and TRBJ2-7, with TRBD1 identical over 10 bases. The CDR3 spans 13 residues. Germline CDR1 MNHEY, CDR2 SMNVEV (reference sequence). J was trimmed by 3 bases and V by 4 bases; bases with no gene match: 0. The CDR3 region is CASSWDRGYEQYF. CDR3 DNA: TGTGCCAGCAGTTGGGACAGGGGCTACGAGCAGTACTTC.

This clone was observed a single time. The V call is TRBV28, the J call TRBJ2-6, with D hard to call. This CDR3 contains 15 residues. Germline V lookup: CDR1 MDHEN, CDR2 SYDVKM. Between the trimmed V and J ends, which lost 3 bases and 2 bases, there was a span of 8 bases. CDR3: CASSFLAAGANVLTF. For the CDR3, the DNA is TGTGCCAGCAGTTTCCTGGCGGCTGGGGCCAACGTCCTGACTTTC.

V gene TRBV5-1 combines with J gene TRBJ1-2; D not certain. This CDR3 is built from 14 residues. V was shortened by 4 bases and J by 2 bases, with 12 bases between the two germline ends. The germline V gene has CDR1 SGHRS and CDR2 YFSETQ. CDR3 sequence reads: CASSPWPSNYGYTF. The CDR3 DNA sequence: TGCGCCAGCAGCCCCTGGCCCTCAAACTATGGCTACACCTTC.

Only one count was recorded for this clone. The chain recombines TRBV6-6 with TRBJ2-5, with D perhaps matching TRBD1 or TRBD2 (6 bases each). V was shortened by 2 bases and J by 7 bases, with 17 bases between the two germline ends. The CDR3 runs to 15 residues. CDR1 and CDR2 (germline): MNHNY, SVGAGI (reference sequence). CDR3 sequence (DNA): TGTGCCAGCAGTTACGGTACAAACGAGGGGGGGACCCAGTACTTC. As protein: CASSYGTNEGGTQYF.

The J gene is TRBJ1-3, the V gene TRBV6-1; no clear D gene. The CDR3 covers 14 residues. V was clipped by 2 bases and J by 0 bases, with 5 bases between them. Germline V gene data show CDR1 as MNHNS and CDR2 as SASEGT. The CDR3 spells CASSEPSSGNTIYF. As DNA, the CDR3 is TGTGCCAGCAGTGAACCCAGCTCTGGAAACACCATATATTTT.

This clone was picked up one time. For the CDR3, the DNA is TGTGCCAGCAGCTTGACCCAATGGGACAGCAATGAGCAGTTCTTC. This gives the protein CASSLTQWDSNEQFF. The chain joins TRBV7-9 to TRBJ2-1, with 7 bases lining up with TRBD1. The CDR3 spans 15 residues. J lost 6 bases, V lost 3 bases, and 8 bases had no gene match. Germline-derived CDR1 and CDR2 are SEHNR and FQNEAQ (reference sequence). The whole variable domain, filled in from reference TRBV7-9 and TRBJ2-1, reads DTGVSQNPRHKITKRGQNVTFRCDPISEHNRLYWYRQTLGQGPEFLTYFQNEAQLEKSRLLSDRFSAERPKGSFSTLEIQRTEQGDSAMYLCASSLTQWDSNEQFFGPGTRLTVL.

V is TRBV7-3 and J is TRBJ1-6, with D unclear. Per germline, CDR1 SGHTA and CDR2 FQGTGA. The CDR3 loop spans 14 amino acids. Between the trimmed V and J ends, which lost 7 bases and 7 bases, there was a span of 14 bases. The CDR3 region is CASTLAPGNSPLHF. The CDR3 nucleotides read TGTGCCAGCACCTTGGCACCCGGGAATTCACCCCTCCACTTT.

The chain combines TRBV27 with TRBJ1-1; TRBD1 agrees at 7 bases. Germline loops: CDR1 MNHEY, CDR2 SMNVEV (reference sequence). This CDR3 has 14 residues. The J segment lost 4 bases and the V segment lost 6 bases, leaving 8 bases of the junction unmatched. The CDR3 nucleotides are TGTGCCAGCAGCTTTCGACAGGGACCCACTGAAGCTTTCTTT. Amino acid sequence: CASSFRQGPTEAFF.

The chain combines TRBV7-2 with TRBJ2-1; TRBD2 matches at 7 bases. CDR1 is SGHTA, CDR2 FQGNSA, per germline. The V and J ends lost 2 bases and 6 bases, in that order; junction bases with no gene match: 7. The CDR3 runs 15 residues. The CDR3 protein is CASSLQGGSGNEQFF. CDR3 DNA sequence: TGTGCCAGCAGCTTACAAGGCGGGAGCGGCAATGAGCAGTTCTTC.

The V and J genes are TRBV7-8 and TRBJ2-2; TRBD2 aligns across 7 bases. CDR1 is SGHVS, CDR2 FQNEAQ, per germline. CDR3 length: 15 residues. The V segment lost 5 bases and the J segment 7 bases; nucleotides outside the gene matches: 10. CDR3 region: CASSVTGTTNGELFF. CDR3 DNA sequence: TGTGCCAGCAGCGTAACCGGGACTACAAACGGGGAGCTGTTTTTT. Drawing the rest from reference TRBV7-8 and TRBJ2-2, the complete variable domain is GAGVSQSPRYKVAKRGQDVALRCDPISGHVSLFWYQQALGQGPEFLTYFQNEAQLDKSGLPSDRFFAERPEGSVSTLKIQRTQQEDSAVYLCASSVTGTTNGELFFGEGSRLTVL.

This clone has just a few counts. This sequence joins TRBV23-1 and TRBJ2-7, with a weak D call TRBD1 (5 bases). TRBV23-1 is known as an ORF, though its function is uncertain. The length of the CDR3 is 16 residues. Between the trimmed V and J ends, which lost 3 bases and 5 bases, there was a span of 20 bases. The CDR3 DNA reads TGCGCCAGCAGTCACATTCAGTTACCAGACAGTAACGAGCAGTACTTC. As protein: CASSHIQLPDSNEQYF.

CDR3 bases: TGTGCCAGCGGGGACCTTACGCAGTATTTT. Translating gives CASGDLTQYF. V is TRBV6-1 and J is TRBJ2-3, with D perhaps assigned TRBD1 or TRBD2 (5 bases each). With 8 bases removed from V and 8 bases from J, the gap between germline ends came to 8 bases. The CDR3 is 10 residues long. The germline gives CDR1 MNHNS, CDR2 SASEGT.

The genes are TRBV2 and TRBJ2-7; 11 nucleotides match TRBD2. The trim removed 7 bases at V and 4 bases at J, leaving 6 bases unmatched. Per germline, CDR1 SNHLY and CDR2 FYNNEI. This CDR3 has 14 residues. CDR3 in amino acids: CASNSGLADYEQYF. CDR3 bases: TGTGCCAGCAATTCGGGACTAGCGGATTACGAGCAGTACTTC.

This chain joins TRBV27 and TRBJ1-5; perhaps TRBD1 as D (5 bases). There are 14 residues in the CDR3. Germline CDR1 is MNHEY and CDR2 is SMNVEV (reference sequence). V dropped 3 bases and J dropped 7 bases, with 13 bases sitting between them. CDR3 sequence (DNA): TGTGCCAGCAGTTTGTCAGGGCGAGGGCAGCCCCAGCATTTT. This translates into CASSLSGRGQPQHF.

The chain uses TRBV19 and TRBJ1-4; tentatively, D is TRBD1 (5 bases). From germline, CDR1 is LNHDA and CDR2 SQIVND (reference sequence). V was clipped by 5 bases and J by 8 bases, with 12 bases between them. The CDR3 sequence is 13 residues long. DNA of the CDR3: TGTGCCAGTAGTGTGGGACCGATAGAAAAACTGTTTTTT. Translation gives CASSVGPIEKLFF. Full variable domain (remainder filled in from reference TRBV19 and TRBJ1-4): DGGITQSPKYLFRKEGQNVTLSCEQNLNHDAMYWYRQDPGQGLRLIYYSQIVNDFQKGDIAEGYSVSREKKESFPLTVTSAQKNPTAFYLCASSVGPIEKLFFGSGTQLSVL.